This T cell receptor beta chain was captured by sequencing in a study of cytomegalovirus exposure and HLA in healthy donors. Broader study findings: The productive fraction for most TCR beta V segments was about 90% or about 30% in an earlier analysis.

This clone was found once. Its antigen remains unknown. With 60 Vbeta and 13 Jbeta primers, the PCR was carried out. Only in-frame clones appear in the TCRdb table, and some are missing; sequencing was by immunoSEQ multiplex PCR. This sample yields under 200,000 clones, of which around 86% are seen a single time; about 0.98% belongs to the top ten. Deletions cut 7 bases from V and 1 base from J, with 10 bases between. The CDR3 extends over 12 amino acids. Germline V gives CDR1 GTSNPN, CDR2 SVGIG (reference sequence). This TCR was recovered from a girl aged 2-9 years in good health and CMV-seropositive. V gene TRBV30 combines with J gene TRBJ1-1, with D possibly matching TRBD1 (5 bases). The specimen sequenced was PBMCs. Written as DNA, the CDR3 is TGTGCCTTGCGGGGGGGGAACACTGAAGCTTTCTTT. Its protein product is CALRGGNTEAFF.